Presented here are 10 T cell receptor beta chains from one specimen sequenced in a study of CD8 T cells in ankylosing spondylitis (dated by TCRdb to 2016 to 2017). To prepare the library, 5' RACE was applied. The sample was run on an Illumina HiSeq 2500. In TCRdb, the public reads were trimmed at Q25 with fastp and aligned with MiXCR, with productive beta chains retained. CDR3 protein sequences are deduplicated, and each keeps its most common genes and DNA. In all, the sample holds around 130,000 distinct CDR3 sequences, and roughly 7.3% of those were seen once. More than 9% of the sample is taken by the ten largest. Sequencing used blood, either unsorted or a sorted T cell fraction (not recorded which). The receptors shown here come from a male donor with ankylosing spondylitis or in good health (not recorded which).

This clonotype was seen ten or more times. As DNA, the CDR3 is TGCGCCAGCAGTTCATGGGACAGACTGAACACCGGGGAGCTGTTTTTT. It codes for CASSSWDRLNTGELFF. The rearrangement joins TRBV5-1 to TRBJ2-2, with 7 bases matching TRBD1. The CDR3 has 16 residues. Trimming at V came to 5 bases and at J to 1 base, leaving 8 bases not matched to a gene. Germline values: CDR1 SGHRS, CDR2 YFSETQ.

This clonotype was counted a single time. The chain combines TRBV15 with TRBJ2-1; TRBD1 or TRBD2 may be the D gene (6 bases each). V was pared by 2 bases and J by 1 base, with 9 bases between. Germline V CDR1 and CDR2: LNHNV, YYDKDF (reference sequence). The CDR3 runs 15 residues. CDR3 amino acids: CATSRLGGSYNEQFF. Here the CDR3 DNA reads TGTGCCACCAGCAGACTAGGGGGGTCCTACAATGAGCAGTTCTTC.

This clonotype occurred many times. The chain has TRBV6-5 and TRBJ2-2, with TRBD2 matching over 8 bases. Germline assignment: CDR1 MNHEY and CDR2 SVGAGI. V was pared by 2 bases and J by 6 bases, with 2 bases of the junction left unmatched. The CDR3 length is 14 residues. The CDR3 coding sequence is TGTGCCAGCAGTTACGACGGGGGGGCCGGGGAGCTGTTTTTT. This encodes CASSYDGGAGELFF.

This clonotype was recorded many times. This rearrangement joins TRBV3-1 to TRBJ1-2; D might be TRBD1 (5 bases). The V gene lost 4 bases and the J gene lost 8 bases, with 23 bases spanning the gap. CDR3 length: 16 residues. Per germline, CDR1 LGHDT and CDR2 YNNKEL (reference sequence). CDR3 amino acids: CASSREFKAARDGYTF. DNA for the CDR3: TGTGCCAGCAGCCGTGAATTTAAGGCGGCCAGGGACGGCTACACCTTC.

This clonotype was seen more than once but under ten times. This chain links TRBV14 with TRBJ2-1, with 10 positions matching TRBD2. CDR3 length: 19 amino acids. Germline V gene data show CDR1 as SGHDN and CDR2 as FVKESK. V trimming: 3 bases; J trimming: 9 bases; junction bases outside the gene matches: 20. CDR3 amino acids: CASSHGLAEGPLSPGEQFF. The CDR3 region has the DNA TGTGCCAGCAGCCACGGACTAGCGGAGGGTCCCTTATCTCCTGGTGAGCAGTTCTTC. Drawing the rest from reference TRBV14 and TRBJ2-1, the complete variable domain is EAGVTQFPSHSVIEKGQTVTLRCDPISGHDNLYWYRRVMGKEIKFLLHFVKESKQDESGMPNNRFLAERTGGTYSTLKVQPAELEDSGVYFCASSHGLAEGPLSPGEQFFGPGTRLTVL.

The sample holds many counts of this clonotype. This rearrangement joins TRBV29-1 to TRBJ2-1, with D possibly being TRBD1 (6 bases). The CDR3 covers 16 residues. Germline V gene sequence: CDR1 SQVTM, CDR2 ANQGSEA. The V end was cut by 3 bases, the J end by 0 bases, with 15 bases between. The CDR3 coding sequence is TGCAGCGTTGAGTCTGCAGGGGAGAGCTCCTACAATGAGCAGTTCTTC. Protein: CSVESAGESSYNEQFF.

This clonotype was counted many times. Here the CDR3 reads CASSFGERHTEAFF. In DNA, the CDR3 is TGCGCCAGCAGCTTCGGGGAAAGGCACACTGAAGCTTTCTTT. The chain links TRBV5-1 to TRBJ1-1; no definite D call. The CDR3 has 14 residues. Trimming pared 2 bases from V and 3 bases from J, leaving 11 bases between. The germline V gene has CDR1 SGHRS and CDR2 YFSETQ.

Ten or more counts support this clonotype. CDR3 amino acids: CSAKTQRERDTGELFF. The CDR3 coding sequence is TGCAGTGCGAAGACGCAGCGGGAGCGGGACACCGGGGAGCTGTTTTTT. The chain joins TRBV20-1 to TRBJ2-2, with 8 bases fitting TRBD2. Trimming removed 6 bases from V and 3 bases from J; junction bases left unmatched: 12. The CDR3 loop spans 16 amino acids. Germline-derived CDR1 and CDR2 are DFQATT and SNEGSKA (reference sequence).

This clonotype has only a few counts. The V and J genes are TRBV10-3 and TRBJ2-5; 13 bases agree with TRBD2. With 6 bases clipped from V and 2 bases from J, the junction kept 3 bases outside the gene matches. The CDR3 is 15 amino acids. Germline V gives CDR1 ENHRY, CDR2 SYGVKD. The CDR3 protein is CAIRGTSGAQETQYF. The CDR3 DNA follows: TGTGCCATCAGAGGGACTAGCGGGGCACAAGAGACCCAGTACTTC.

This clonotype was seen at least ten times. The CDR3 DNA reads TGTGCCAGCACGATCCTCTGGGGGAACCAAGAGACCCAGTACTTC. Its protein product is CASTILWGNQETQYF. The genes are TRBV12-3 or TRBV12-4 and TRBJ2-5; D is possibly TRBD1 or TRBD2 (5 bases each). The CDR3 spans 15 residues. Between the trimmed V and J ends, which lost 7 bases and 0 bases, there was a span of 15 bases.